This record covers a single T cell receptor beta chain. Additional DNA sequences in this sample encode the identical CDR3. In the original workflow: The assay estimated nucleated cells by amplifying reference gene primers. Only in-frame clones appear in the TCRdb table, and some are missing; sequencing was by immunoSEQ multiplex PCR. The V and J calls and clone size were taken over from that table, and D and trimming were inferred from the DNA. The sample shows some 180,000 clones, nearly 90% of them seen only once. The record originates from a study of blood T cell repertoires in COVID-19. V shed 1 base, J shed 4 bases, and the junction held 0 bases outside the gene matches. Germline V gene sequence: CDR1 LNHDA, CDR2 SQIVND (reference sequence). This CDR3 region has 14 residues.

Material for sequencing was peripheral blood. This clonotype was sampled from a man aged 50 to 59 with acute or convalescent COVID-19. The chain employs TRBV19 and TRBJ2-2, with 7 bases identical to TRBD2. The DNA for the CDR3 is TGTGCCAGTAGTATAGGACTAGCCACCGGGGAGCTGTTTTTT. Protein: CASSIGLATGELFF.